One T cell receptor beta chain is described in this entry. As processed by the authors: Amplification of reference gene primers was used by the study to estimate nucleated cell counts. The table came from immunoSEQ multiplex PCR; TCRdb's copy has only in-frame clones and leaves some out. V, J and clone size are taken as reported in that table, and D and trimming were inferred from the DNA itself. The sample has 200,000 to 300,000 clones, around 86% seen once; the top ten hold around 12%. The germline V and J ends were trimmed by 7 bases and 2 bases, with 15 bases remaining between them. Germline CDR1 is MNHEY and CDR2 is SVGAGI. The CDR3 has 15 amino acids. The data originate from a study of blood T cell repertoires in COVID-19.

This receptor was taken from a woman aged 55-69 years with active or convalescent COVID-19. The genes are TRBV6-5 and TRBJ1-5; D call uncertain. Sequenced input: peripheral blood. CDR3 region: CASKLRSLGNQPQHF. The DNA of the CDR3 is TGTGCCAGCAAATTGCGGTCTCTGGGCAATCAGCCCCAGCATTTT.